A single TCR beta chain is shown here with its context. What it binds is unknown. The germline CDR1 and CDR2 sequences are SGHNT and YENEEA. The V segment lost 5 bases and the J segment 6 bases; nucleotides outside the gene matches: 13. There are 16 residues in the CDR3. This entry belongs to a study of T cell repertoires in cytomegalovirus infection. Study-level results: HLA-C-restricted CMV clonotypes gave the most frequent clonotype in two of eight donors.

TCRdb recomputed calls from the reads with MiXCR, one row per CDR3 protein. In the table there are 350,000 to 400,000 distinct CDR3 sequences, around a third of which are singletons. Material: cultured PBMCs, obtained from culture after CMV antigen stimulation. The source is a human donor in good health (CMV status not recorded). Some clones in this sample may be carry-over from other donors' samples. The rearrangement uses TRBV11-3 and TRBJ2-1; TRBD2 matches at 7 bases. CDR3 in amino acids: CASSPGYFPSGNEQFF. The CDR3 bases are TGTGCCAGCAGCCCTGGCTATTTCCCTAGCGGCAATGAGCAGTTCTTC.